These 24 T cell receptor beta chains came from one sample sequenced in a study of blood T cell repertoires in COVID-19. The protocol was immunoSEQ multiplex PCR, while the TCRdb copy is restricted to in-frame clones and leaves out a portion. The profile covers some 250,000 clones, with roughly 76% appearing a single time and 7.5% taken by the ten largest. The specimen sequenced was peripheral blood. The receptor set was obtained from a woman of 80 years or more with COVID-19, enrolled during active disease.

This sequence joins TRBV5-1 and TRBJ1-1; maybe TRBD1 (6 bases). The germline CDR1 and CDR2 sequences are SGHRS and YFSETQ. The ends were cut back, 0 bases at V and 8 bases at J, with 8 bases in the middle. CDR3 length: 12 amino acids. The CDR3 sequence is CASSLVQGEAFF. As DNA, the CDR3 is TGCGCCAGCAGCTTGGTTCAGGGGGAAGCTTTCTTT.

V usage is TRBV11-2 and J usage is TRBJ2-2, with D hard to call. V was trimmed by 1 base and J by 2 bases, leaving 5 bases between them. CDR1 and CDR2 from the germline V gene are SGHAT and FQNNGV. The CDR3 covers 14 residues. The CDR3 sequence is CASSLGLNTGELFF. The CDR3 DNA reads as TGTGCCAGCAGCTTAGGTCTCAACACCGGGGAGCTGTTTTTT.

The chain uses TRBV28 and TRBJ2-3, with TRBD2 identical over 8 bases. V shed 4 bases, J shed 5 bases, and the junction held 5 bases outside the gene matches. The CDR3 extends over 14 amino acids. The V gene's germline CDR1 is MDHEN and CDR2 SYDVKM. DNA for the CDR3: TGTGCCAGCAGTTCCCCGGGGGGGGGAGATACGCAGTATTTT. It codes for CASSSPGGGDTQYF.

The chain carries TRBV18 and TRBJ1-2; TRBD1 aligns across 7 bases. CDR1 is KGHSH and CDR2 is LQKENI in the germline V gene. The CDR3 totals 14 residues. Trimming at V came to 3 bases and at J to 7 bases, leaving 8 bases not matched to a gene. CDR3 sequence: CASSPGTANTGYTF. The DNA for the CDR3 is TGTGCCAGCTCACCTGGGACAGCCAACACTGGCTACACCTTC.

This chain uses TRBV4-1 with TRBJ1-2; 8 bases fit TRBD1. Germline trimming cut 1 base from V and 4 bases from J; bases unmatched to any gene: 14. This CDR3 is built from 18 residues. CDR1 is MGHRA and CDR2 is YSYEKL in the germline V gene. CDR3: CASSQGPGRTGTAYGYTF. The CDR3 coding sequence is TGCGCCAGCAGCCAAGGACCAGGGAGGACAGGGACCGCCTATGGCTACACCTTC.

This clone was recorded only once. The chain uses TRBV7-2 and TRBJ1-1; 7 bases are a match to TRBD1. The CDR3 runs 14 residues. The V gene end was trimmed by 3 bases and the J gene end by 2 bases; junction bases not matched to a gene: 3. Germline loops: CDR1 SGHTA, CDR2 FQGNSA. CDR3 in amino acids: CASSLWDSNTEAFF. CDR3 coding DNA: TGTGCCAGCAGCTTGTGGGACAGCAACACTGAAGCTTTCTTT.

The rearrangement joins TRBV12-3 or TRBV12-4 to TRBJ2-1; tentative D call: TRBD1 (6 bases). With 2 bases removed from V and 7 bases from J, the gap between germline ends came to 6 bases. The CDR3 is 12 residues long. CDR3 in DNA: TGTGCCAGCAGTTTAAGGGGGAATGAGCAGTTCTTC. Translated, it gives CASSLRGNEQFF.

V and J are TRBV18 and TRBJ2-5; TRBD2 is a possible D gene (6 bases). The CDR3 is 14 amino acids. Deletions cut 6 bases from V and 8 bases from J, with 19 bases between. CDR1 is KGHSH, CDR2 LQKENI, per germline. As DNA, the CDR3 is TGTGCCAGCTCCCCGGAGGGCAGGGACGATACCCAGTACTTC. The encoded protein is CASSPEGRDDTQYF.

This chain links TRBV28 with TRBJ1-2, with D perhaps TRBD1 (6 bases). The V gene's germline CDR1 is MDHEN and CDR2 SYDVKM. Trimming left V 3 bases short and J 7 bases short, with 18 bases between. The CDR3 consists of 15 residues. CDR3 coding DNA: TGTGCCAGCAGTTTTTCGGACAGACTCGTGAGTGGCTACACCTTC. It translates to CASSFSDRLVSGYTF.

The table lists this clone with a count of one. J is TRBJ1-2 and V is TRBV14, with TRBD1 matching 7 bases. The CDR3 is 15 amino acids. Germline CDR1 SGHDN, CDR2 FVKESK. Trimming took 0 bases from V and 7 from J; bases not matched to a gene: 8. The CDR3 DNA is TGTGCCAGCAGCCAAGATCTGAAGGGGGCAGGTGGCTACACCTTC. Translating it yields CASSQDLKGAGGYTF.

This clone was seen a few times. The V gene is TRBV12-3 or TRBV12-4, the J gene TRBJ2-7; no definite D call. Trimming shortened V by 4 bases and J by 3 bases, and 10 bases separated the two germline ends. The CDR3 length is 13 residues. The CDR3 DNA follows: TGTGCCAGCAGTTCGAGTAGCCGCTACGAGCAGTACTTC. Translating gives CASSSSSRYEQYF.

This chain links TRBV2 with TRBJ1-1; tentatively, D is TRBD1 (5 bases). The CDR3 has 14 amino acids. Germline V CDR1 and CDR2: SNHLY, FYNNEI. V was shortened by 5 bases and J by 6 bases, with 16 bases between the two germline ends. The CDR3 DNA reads TGTGCCAGCAGTTCCTCTGGGGCGAAGGCTGAAGCTTTCTTT. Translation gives CASSSSGAKAEAFF.

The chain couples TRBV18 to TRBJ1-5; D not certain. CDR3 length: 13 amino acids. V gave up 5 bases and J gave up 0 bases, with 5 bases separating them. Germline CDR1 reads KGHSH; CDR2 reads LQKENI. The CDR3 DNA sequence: TGTGCCAGCTCAAACTATAGCAATCAGCCCCAGCATTTT. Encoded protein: CASSNYSNQPQHF.

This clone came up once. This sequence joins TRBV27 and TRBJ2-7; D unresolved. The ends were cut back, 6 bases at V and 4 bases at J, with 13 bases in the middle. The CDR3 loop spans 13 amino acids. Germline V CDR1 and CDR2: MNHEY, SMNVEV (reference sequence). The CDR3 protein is CASRRQGGYEQYF. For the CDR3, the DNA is TGTGCCAGCAGAAGACAAGGTGGGTACGAGCAGTACTTC.

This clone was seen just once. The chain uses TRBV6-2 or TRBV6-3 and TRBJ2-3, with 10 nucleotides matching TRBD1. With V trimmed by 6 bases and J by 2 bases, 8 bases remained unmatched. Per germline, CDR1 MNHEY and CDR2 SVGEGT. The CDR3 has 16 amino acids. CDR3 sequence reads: CASSGTGAVVTDTQYF. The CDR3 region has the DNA TGTGCCAGCAGCGGGACAGGGGCGGTCGTCACAGATACGCAGTATTTT.

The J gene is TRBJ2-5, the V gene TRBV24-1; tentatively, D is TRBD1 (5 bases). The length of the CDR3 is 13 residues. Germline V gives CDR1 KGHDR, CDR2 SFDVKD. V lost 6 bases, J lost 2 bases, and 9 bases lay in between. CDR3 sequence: CATSQGPQETQYF. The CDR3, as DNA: TGTGCCACCAGTCAGGGTCCTCAAGAGACCCAGTACTTC.

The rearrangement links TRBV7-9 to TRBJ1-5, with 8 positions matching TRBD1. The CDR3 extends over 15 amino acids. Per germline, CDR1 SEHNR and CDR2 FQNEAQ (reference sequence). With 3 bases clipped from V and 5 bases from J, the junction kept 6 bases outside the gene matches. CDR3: CASSFTSGGDQPQHF. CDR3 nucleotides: TGTGCCAGCAGCTTTACCTCAGGGGGCGATCAGCCCCAGCATTTT.

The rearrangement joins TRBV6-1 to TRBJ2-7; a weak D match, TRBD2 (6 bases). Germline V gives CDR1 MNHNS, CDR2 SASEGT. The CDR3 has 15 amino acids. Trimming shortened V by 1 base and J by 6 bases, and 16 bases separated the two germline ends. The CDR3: CASSEDQKLGGEQYF. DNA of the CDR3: TGTGCCAGCAGTGAAGATCAAAAGCTGGGGGGCGAGCAGTACTTC.

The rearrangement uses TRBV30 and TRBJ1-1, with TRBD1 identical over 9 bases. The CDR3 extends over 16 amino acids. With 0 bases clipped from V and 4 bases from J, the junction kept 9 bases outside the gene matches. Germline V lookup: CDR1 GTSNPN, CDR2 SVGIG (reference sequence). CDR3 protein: CAWSVGQGPGSTEAFF. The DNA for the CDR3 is TGTGCCTGGAGTGTAGGACAGGGGCCGGGGAGCACTGAAGCTTTCTTT. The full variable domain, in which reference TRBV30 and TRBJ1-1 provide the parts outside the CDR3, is SQTIHQWPATLVQPVGSPLSLECTVEGTSNPNLYWYRQAAGRGLQLLFYSVGIGQISSEVPQNLSASRPQDRQFILSSKKLLLSDSGFYLCAWSVGQGPGSTEAFFGQGTRLTVV.

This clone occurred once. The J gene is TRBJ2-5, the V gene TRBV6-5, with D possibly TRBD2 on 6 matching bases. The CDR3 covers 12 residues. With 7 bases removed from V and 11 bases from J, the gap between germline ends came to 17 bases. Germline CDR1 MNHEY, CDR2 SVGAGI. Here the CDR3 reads CASTQGGLRQYF. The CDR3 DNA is TGTGCCAGCACCCAAGGAGGGCTCCGGCAGTACTTC.

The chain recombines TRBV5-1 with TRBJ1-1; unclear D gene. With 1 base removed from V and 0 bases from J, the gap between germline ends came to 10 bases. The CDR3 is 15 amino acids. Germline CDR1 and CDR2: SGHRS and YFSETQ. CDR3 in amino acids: CASSLRNSMNTEAFF. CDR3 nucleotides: TGCGCCAGCAGCTTGAGAAACAGCATGAACACTGAAGCTTTCTTT.

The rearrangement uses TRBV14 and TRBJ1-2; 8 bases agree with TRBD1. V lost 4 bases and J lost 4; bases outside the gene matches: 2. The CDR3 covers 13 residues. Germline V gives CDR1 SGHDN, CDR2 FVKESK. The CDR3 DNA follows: TGTGCCAGCAGCCGGACAGGGATCTATGGCTACACCTTC. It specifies CASSRTGIYGYTF.

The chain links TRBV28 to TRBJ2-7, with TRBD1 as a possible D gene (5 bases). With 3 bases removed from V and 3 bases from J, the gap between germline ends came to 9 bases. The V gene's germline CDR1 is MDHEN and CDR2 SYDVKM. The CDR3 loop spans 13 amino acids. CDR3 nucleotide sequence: TGTGCCAGCAGTTTGACAGAGAGCTACGAGCAGTACTTC. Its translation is CASSLTESYEQYF.

CDR3 sequence reads: CASSLTGVGTNEKLFF. The CDR3 coding sequence is TGTGCCAGCAGCCTGACAGGGGTCGGCACTAATGAAAAACTGTTTTTT. The chain has TRBV28 and TRBJ1-4; 8 bases are a match to TRBD1. The CDR3 runs 16 residues. In germline, CDR1 is MDHEN, CDR2 SYDVKM. Germline trimming cut 6 bases from V and 2 bases from J; bases unmatched to any gene: 8.